A selection of T cell receptor beta chains follows, all from one sample in a study of regulatory T cells in long-lasting Graves disease. In TCRdb, the multiplex PCR reads were re-called with MiXCR into one record per CDR3 protein. This sample yields under 700,000 distinct CDR3 sequences, of which about 15% are seen a single time; around 25% belongs to the top ten. These data were also filed under a second study, of T cells in Graves' hyperthyroidism and ophthalmopathy.

The input for sequencing was peripheral blood mononuclear cells (PBMCs), taken at new diagnosis, from a patient treated with antithyroid drugs. The source of these receptors is a middle-aged woman with Graves disease. Each CDR3 is given with its conserved first and last residue.

v_call	j_call	cdr3_aa
TRBV6-5	TRBJ1-4	CASSYSWTGTNEKLFF
TRBV6-9	TRBJ2-4	CASSYDMLAKNIQYF
TRBV3-1	TRBJ1-1	CASSQTPTVEAFF
TRBV6-2/TRBV6-3	TRBJ2-5	CASSSRGGQKLTQYF
TRBV5-1	TRBJ1-5	CASSLGGTDQPQHF
TRBV20-1	TRBJ2-2	CSARPAGSHTGELFF
TRBV15	TRBJ2-7	CATSSDLPDAGGEQYF
TRBV27	TRBJ2-6	CASRGAPANVLTF
TRBV15	TRBJ1-5	CATSRDTQGFDQPQHF
TRBV6-2/TRBV6-3	TRBJ1-4	CASSYSGTTNEKLFF
TRBV27	TRBJ2-4	CASTLTGSLAKNIQYF
TRBV15	TRBJ2-1	CATRADTGNYNEQFF
TRBV5-1	TRBJ2-5	CASSPGAEETQYF
TRBV5-1	TRBJ1-1	CASSFRGMDTEAFF
TRBV7-8	TRBJ1-5	CASSLARTGAYSNQPQHF
TRBV9	TRBJ1-1	CASSGLAGGDTEAFF
TRBV12-3/TRBV12-4	TRBJ1-5	CASSPGVYMPQHF
TRBV2	TRBJ2-3	CASSKRLAGGPSTDTQYF